This T cell receptor (beta chain) is from a study of blood T cell repertoires in COVID-19 (dated by TCRdb to about 2020). In the study overall: The collaborator samples originated in the United States, Italy and Spain and spanned the acute and convalescent phases of COVID-19. Samples were obtained from the ongoing ImmuneRACE study (first 160 participants) and from roughly 1,300 subjects provided by 6 global collaborators. The repertoires were released in a freely available public database intended as a resource for research on the immune response to SARS-CoV-2. Deeply sampled blood TCRbeta repertoires from subjects exposed to, actively infected with, or recovered from COVID-19 were included in the dataset. The material from the prospective study consisted of cDNA or gDNA derived from T cells, B-cell-depleted T cells, or PBMCs. A de-identified subject ID, COVID-19 status, age in years and sex were almost always included in the sample metadata. Where available, HLA class I and class II types were taken from metadata supplied by the sample provider and were not determined by assay-based typing. Study-wide findings and limitations: Clinical and demographic metadata were provided uncurated, with the amount varying by source and participant.

Based on the germline V gene (reference sequence), the CDR1 and CDR2 sequences are MNHEY and SMNVEV. Trimming accounts for 3 bases at V and 5 bases at J, while the number of junction bases matched to no gene is 5. The CDR3 sequence holds 14 residues, the cysteine and phenylalanine included. Only CDR3 DNA remains: 42 bases, in frame from the first base. In the prospective study, participants were about 18 to 100 years old, resided in about two dozen geographic areas of the United States, and were enrolled through a virtual design. In the prospective study, cohorts were assigned on the basis of participant-reported clinical history obtained from a screening survey and a study questionnaire. Recovered participants in ImmuneRACE Cohort 3 were defined by two consecutive negative NP/OP PCR tests, clearance by a healthcare professional, or resolution of symptoms. Mobile phlebotomists in the prospective study collected whole blood, serum and a nasopharyngeal or oropharyngeal swab from every participant. Prospective study participants could optionally give additional blood draws and questionnaires over an approximately 2-month period. Before DNA extraction, blood samples from the prospective study were shipped at room temperature or frozen.

A remark on this clone: This clone's antigen is unknown. No much larger clone exists at a distance of one base, and base qualities are not known.

The immunoSEQ Assay, a bias-controlled multiplex PCR, was used to amplify TCRbeta CDR3 regions from genomic DNA. Per the original workflow: The number of nucleated cells in each sample was estimated by amplification of reference gene primers within the assay. Sequence reads were collapsed and filtered to measure the absolute abundance of every unique TCRbeta CDR3 rearrangement. For each sample, productive Simpson clonality was calculated by taking the square root of Simpson's diversity index across productive rearrangements. The clones in this table, taken by TCRdb from immuneACCESS, are in-frame only. Not every clone is retained; where verified, under half of the shortfall comes from an unresolved V gene, and the cause of the rest is unknown. D and trimming were read from the DNA, whereas the V and J calls and clone size are those reported in that table. This sample lists about 240,000 clones; approximately 90% were detected once. The ten largest make up around 4% of the sample.

The chain is encoded by TRBV27 joined to TRBJ2-3; TRBD2 agrees with 7 junctional bases. The clonotype comes from a woman in her twenties or thirties who had recovered from COVID-19. The material sequenced was PBMCs or T cells enriched from blood (not recorded which). Here the CDR3 is given as CASSFGGRVDTQYF. The sequence in DNA is TGTGCCAGCAGTTTTGGCGGGAGAGTAGATACGCAGTATTTT.